These 10 T cell receptor beta chains originate from one sample sequenced in a study of T-cell memory formation after mild COVID-19. One entry per CDR3 protein results from TCRdb running MiXCR on the 5' RACE reads. The table has about 560,000 distinct CDR3 sequences, roughly 17% seen once. The material sequenced was PBMCs or a T cell subset sorted from them (not recorded which). The origin of the receptors is an adult woman who had mild COVID-19 (a few samples of this study predate the infection). Cell type and time point are not known.

This clonotype has a handful of counts. The chain carries TRBV5-5 and TRBJ2-1, with a possible D match to TRBD2 (6 bases). Germline V gene lookup returns CDR1 SGHKS and CDR2 YYEKEE (reference sequence). Trimming stripped 0 bases from V and 2 bases from J, with 9 bases between. The CDR3 has 15 residues. The DNA for the CDR3 is TGTGCCAGCAGCTTGGATCCGGGAGCCTACAATGAGCAGTTCTTC. Protein sequence: CASSLDPGAYNEQFF. The whole variable domain, remainder taken from reference TRBV5-5 and TRBJ2-1, is DAGVTQSPTHLIKTRGQQVTLRCSPISGHKSVSWYQQVLGQGPQFIFQYYEKEERGRGNFPDRFSARQFPNYSSELNVNALLLGDSALYLCASSLDPGAYNEQFFGPGTRLTVL.

This clonotype was counted only a few times. The chain couples TRBV12-3 or TRBV12-4 to TRBJ2-1, with unresolved D. This CDR3 is 13 amino acids long. The V gene lost 4 bases and the J gene lost 3 bases, with 7 bases spanning the gap. The CDR3 nucleotides are TGTGCCAGCAGTTCCTTACTCTACAATGAGCAGTTCTTC. Its translation: CASSSLLYNEQFF.

This rearrangement joins TRBV5-1 to TRBJ2-7; TRBD1 agrees at 11 bases. The length of the CDR3 is 18 residues. Germline CDR1 SGHRS, CDR2 YFSETQ. The V gene end was trimmed by 2 bases and the J gene end by 5 bases; junction bases not matched to a gene: 15. The CDR3 region is CASSLDPSYGTGGNEQYF. DNA of the CDR3: TGCGCCAGCAGCTTAGACCCTTCCTATGGGACAGGGGGTAACGAGCAGTACTTC. Full variable domain (missing parts from reference TRBV5-1 and TRBJ2-7): KAGVTQTPRYLIKTRGQQVTLSCSPISGHRSVSWYQQTPGQGLQFLFEYFSETQRNKGNFPGRFSGRQFSNSRSEMNVSTLELGDSALYLCASSLDPSYGTGGNEQYFGPGTRLTVT.

This chain connects TRBV7-2 to TRBJ2-7; tentatively, D is TRBD1 (6 bases). Germline CDR1 and CDR2: SGHTA and FQGNSA. This CDR3 comprises 14 residues. V shed 3 bases and J shed 2 bases, with 11 bases lying between them. CDR3 protein: CASSFARGAYEQYF. CDR3 bases: TGTGCCAGCAGCTTCGCCAGGGGAGCCTACGAGCAGTACTTC.

This rearrangement joins TRBV15 to TRBJ1-1; TRBD1 agrees at 8 bases. This CDR3 is built from 13 residues. The trim removed 10 bases at V and 3 bases at J, leaving 7 bases unmatched. CDR1 and CDR2 from the germline V gene are LNHNV and YYDKDF (reference sequence). The CDR3 DNA is TGTGCCAGCCAGGGGGCTACATACACTGAAGCTTTCTTT. The encoded protein is CASQGATYTEAFF.

This clonotype appeared many times. The chain has TRBV30 and TRBJ2-7; D is possibly TRBD1 (6 bases). Per the germline V gene, CDR1 is GTSNPN and CDR2 is SVGIG (reference sequence). CDR3 length equals 14 residues. V lost 0 bases and J 7 bases, leaving 16 bases between the germline ends. CDR3 in amino acids: CAWSVWQGQEEQYF. The CDR3 DNA reads TGTGCCTGGAGTGTATGGCAGGGGCAAGAGGAGCAGTACTTC.

The chain has TRBV29-1 and TRBJ1-5; D unclear. The ends were cut back, 7 bases at V and 12 bases at J, with 7 bases in the middle. Per the germline V gene, CDR1 is SQVTM and CDR2 is ANQGSEA. The CDR3 is 8 amino acids. The CDR3 DNA sequence: TGCAGCGCCTCCCTCCAGCATTTT. It is translated as CSASLQHF.

This clonotype was seen only a few times. The rearrangement uses TRBV12-3 or TRBV12-4 and TRBJ2-7; 8 bases agree with TRBD1. V shed 8 bases, J shed 6 bases, and the junction held 12 bases outside the gene matches. This CDR3 contains 14 residues. The CDR3 loop reads CASRYSDRAFEQYF. DNA of the CDR3: TGTGCCAGCCGATATTCGGACAGGGCATTCGAGCAGTACTTC.

This clonotype was counted ten times or more. The rearrangement joins TRBV29-1 to TRBJ1-6; D is unclear. V was trimmed by 6 bases and J by 5 bases, leaving 11 bases between them. The CDR3 contains 13 residues. The germline V gene has CDR1 SQVTM and CDR2 ANQGSEA. CDR3 amino acids: CSVRWGDNSPLHF. In DNA, the CDR3 is TGCAGCGTCCGGTGGGGTGATAATTCACCCCTCCACTTT. The complete variable domain, with remaining parts taken from reference TRBV29-1 and TRBJ1-6, reads SAVISQKPSRDICQRGTSLTIQCQVDSQVTMMFWYRQQPGQSLTLIATANQGSEATYESGFVIDKFPISRPNLTFSTLTVSNMSPEDSSIYLCSVRWGDNSPLHFGNGTRLTVT.

The chain recombines TRBV9 with TRBJ1-1, with no clear D. The V gene lost 0 bases and the J gene lost 6 bases, with 9 bases spanning the gap. There are 13 residues in the CDR3. Germline lookup yields CDR1 SGDLS and CDR2 YYNGEE. Here the CDR3 reads CASSVVDGPEAFF. In DNA form, the CDR3 reads TGTGCCAGCAGCGTAGTAGACGGCCCTGAAGCTTTCTTT.